Shown below are 26 T cell receptor beta chains from a single sample sequenced in a study of blood T cell repertoires in COVID-19. Data came from immunoSEQ multiplex PCR; TCRdb stores just in-frame clones and leaves some out. This sample yields just under 40,000 clones, of which approximately 85% are seen a single time; roughly 9.9% belongs to the top ten. The specimen was peripheral blood. These receptors were collected from a human donor in a cohort sampled during active COVID-19.

This clone was counted between two and nine times. This chain joins TRBV14 and TRBJ1-6; D might be TRBD1 (6 bases). Trimming pared 0 bases from V and 9 bases from J, leaving 9 bases between. The CDR3 has 14 residues. Per germline, CDR1 SGHDN and CDR2 FVKESK. CDR3 sequence (DNA): TGTGCCAGCAGCCAAGAGGGGGCGGGTTCACCCCTCCACTTT. This translates into CASSQEGAGSPLHF.

The chain is built from TRBV6-5 and TRBJ1-2; 7 bases are a match to TRBD1. This CDR3 region has 15 residues. With 0 bases clipped from V and 3 bases from J, the junction kept 4 bases outside the gene matches. CDR1 and CDR2 from the germline V gene are MNHEY and SVGAGI. CDR3 residues: CASSYSEGQYYGYTF. Written as DNA, the CDR3 is TGTGCCAGCAGTTACTCAGAGGGACAGTACTATGGCTACACCTTC.

The CDR3 here is CASSQEPSGALHF. CDR3 nucleotides: TGTGCCAGCAGCCAAGAACCATCGGGGGCCCTCCACTTT. V is TRBV4-2 and J is TRBJ1-6; D perhaps matches TRBD1 (5 bases). V dropped 0 bases and J dropped 14 bases, with 11 bases sitting between them. Germline V gene data show CDR1 as LGHNA and CDR2 as YNFKEQ. This CDR3 is built from 13 residues.

The CDR3 reads CASRPTGENSYEQYF. The CDR3 bases are TGTGCCAGCAGACCCACGGGGGAGAACTCCTACGAGCAGTACTTC. This chain connects TRBV14 to TRBJ2-7; D is possibly TRBD2 (6 bases). Between the trimmed V and J ends, which lost 6 bases and 0 bases, there was a span of 15 bases. The CDR3 runs 15 residues. The V gene's germline CDR1 is SGHDN and CDR2 FVKESK.

The rearrangement links TRBV9 to TRBJ2-1; 9 bases line up with TRBD2. Unmatched junction bases numbered 1, after V lost 3 bases and J lost 0 bases. Germline CDR1 reads SGDLS; CDR2 reads YYNGEE. This CDR3 has 15 amino acids. DNA of the CDR3: TGTGCCAGCAGCGCTAGCGGGAACTCCTACAATGAGCAGTTCTTC. As protein: CASSASGNSYNEQFF.

The chain employs TRBV4-1 and TRBJ1-5, with TRBD1 matching 8 bases. CDR1 MGHRA and CDR2 YSYEKL come from the germline V gene. Trimming removed 0 bases from V and 4 bases from J; junction bases left unmatched: 5. The CDR3 totals 16 residues. This chain's CDR3 is CASSQDAGTGNQPQHF. CDR3 sequence (DNA): TGCGCCAGCAGCCAAGACGCCGGGACAGGAAATCAGCCCCAGCATTTT.

A single count supports this clone. The rearrangement uses TRBV6-5 and TRBJ1-1; tentative D call: TRBD1 (5 bases). Trimming cost V 7 bases and J 9 bases, with 18 bases left between them. The CDR3 contains 13 residues. Germline loops: CDR1 MNHEY, CDR2 SVGAGI. The CDR3 bases are TGTGCCAGCACCTCCCCGGGGGTGGCTAAAGCTTTCTTT. Protein product: CASTSPGVAKAFF.

The chain uses TRBV9 and TRBJ1-6; D is possibly TRBD1 (6 bases). The CDR3 contains 15 residues. The germline V gene has CDR1 SGDLS and CDR2 YYNGEE. The germline V and J ends were trimmed by 0 bases and 6 bases, with 10 bases remaining between them. This CDR3 is CASSVGQGFNSPLHF. The CDR3 coding sequence is TGTGCCAGCAGCGTAGGCCAGGGGTTTAATTCACCCCTCCACTTT.

This clone was found once. The chain uses TRBV7-2 and TRBJ1-5; 7 bases line up with TRBD1. CDR3 size: 19 residues. From germline, CDR1 is SGHTA and CDR2 FQGNSA. V lost 3 bases, J lost 4 bases, and 18 bases stayed unmatched. CDR3 amino acids: CASSFWVQGSAGGNQPQHF. The CDR3 DNA reads as TGTGCCAGCAGCTTTTGGGTGCAAGGTAGCGCAGGGGGTAATCAGCCCCAGCATTTT.

Only a few counts were recorded for this clone. The V gene is TRBV10-3, the J gene TRBJ1-5, with a tentative D call TRBD1 (6 bases). The CDR3 extends over 13 amino acids. Germline V gene lookup returns CDR1 ENHRY and CDR2 SYGVKD. V lost 7 bases and J lost 6, with 13 bases in between. CDR3 residues: CAITPGEGQPQHF. The CDR3 DNA reads as TGTGCCATCACTCCAGGGGAGGGTCAGCCCCAGCATTTT.

The chain has TRBV5-4 and TRBJ1-1, with D unclear. Germline values: CDR1 SGHNT, CDR2 YYREEE (reference sequence). V lost 0 bases and J lost 7, with 10 bases in between. The CDR3 is 13 amino acids. CDR3 amino acids: CASSLDTVLEAFF. CDR3 bases: TGTGCCAGCAGCTTGGATACAGTTCTTGAAGCTTTCTTT.

This chain connects TRBV6-5 to TRBJ1-6; D unresolved. CDR3 length: 12 amino acids. V shed 2 bases and J shed 14 bases, with 10 bases lying between them. Germline-derived CDR1 and CDR2 are MNHEY and SVGAGI. In DNA form, the CDR3 reads TGTGCCAGCAGTTACGCGGCCGGAGCCCTCCACTTT. Its translation: CASSYAAGALHF.

This clone was detected only a few times. This chain links TRBV6-4 with TRBJ1-1; D might be TRBD1 (6 bases). The germline V gene encodes CDR1 MRHNA and CDR2 SNTAGT. Trimming removed 6 bases at V and 1 base at J, with 12 bases between. The CDR3 loop spans 14 amino acids. The CDR3 sequence: CASSPGGANTEAFF. In DNA form, the CDR3 reads TGTGCCAGCAGCCCCGGGGGGGCGAACACTGAAGCTTTCTTT.

The V call is TRBV18, the J call TRBJ2-1; 10 bases align to TRBD1. The CDR3 extends over 15 amino acids. After removal of 3 bases from V and 3 bases from J, the junction contained 2 bases not matched to a gene. Germline CDR1 reads KGHSH; CDR2 reads LQKENI. The DNA for the CDR3 is TGTGCCAGCTCACCGGGGACAGGGGTCTACAATGAGCAGTTCTTC. It translates to CASSPGTGVYNEQFF.

V usage is TRBV5-5 and J usage is TRBJ1-4, with 8 bases matching TRBD1. Germline values: CDR1 SGHKS, CDR2 YYEKEE (reference sequence). The CDR3 sequence is 15 residues long. The trim removed 4 bases at V and 5 bases at J, leaving 7 bases unmatched. DNA of the CDR3: TGTGCCAGCAGCACCGGACAGGGCGGAAATGAAAAACTGTTTTTT. As protein: CASSTGQGGNEKLFF.

The rearrangement links TRBV24-1 to TRBJ2-5; 9 positions agree with TRBD1. CDR3 length: 15 residues. The J segment lost 4 bases and the V segment lost 2 bases, leaving 4 bases of the junction unmatched. Germline values: CDR1 KGHDR, CDR2 SFDVKD. CDR3 coding DNA: TGTGCCACCAGTGATTCCGGGACAGGGTCAGAGACCCAGTACTTC. Translating gives CATSDSGTGSETQYF.

This chain uses TRBV5-1 with TRBJ1-4; 7 nucleotides align to TRBD1. V gave up 3 bases and J gave up 7 bases; unmatched junction bases: 9. The CDR3 runs 15 residues. CDR1 is SGHRS, CDR2 YFSETQ, per germline. In DNA, the CDR3 is TGCGCCAGCAGCTCAGAGACAGGGTATAGTGAAAAACTGTTTTTT. Protein: CASSSETGYSEKLFF.

This chain uses TRBV4-3 with TRBJ2-6, with 9 bases that match TRBD1. The CDR3 is 19 amino acids. V dropped 4 bases and J dropped 2; count of bases not matched to a gene: 12. Germline CDR1 and CDR2: LGHNA and YSLEER. The CDR3 DNA reads as TGCGCCAGCAGCCCGACCCTCCCCGGGACAGGGACTGGGGCCAACGTCCTGACTTTC. This translates into CASSPTLPGTGTGANVLTF.

J is TRBJ2-1 and V is TRBV27, with 11 bases aligning to TRBD2. J lost 0 bases, V lost 5 bases, and 12 bases had no gene match. In germline, CDR1 is MNHEY, CDR2 SMNVEV (reference sequence). The CDR3 sequence is 19 residues long. CDR3 bases: TGTGCCAGCAGTATTTTAGCGGGAGGGCTCCAACGCTCCTACAATGAGCAGTTCTTC. Its translation: CASSILAGGLQRSYNEQFF.

V gene TRBV4-1 combines with J gene TRBJ2-7, with no clear D. Germline-derived CDR1 and CDR2 are MGHRA and YSYEKL. There are 13 residues in the CDR3. Trimming removed 2 bases from V and 2 bases from J, with 7 bases in between. CDR3 sequence (DNA): TGCGCCAGCAGCCAAATTGCGCCCTACGAGCAGTACTTC. Its translation: CASSQIAPYEQYF.

The chain employs TRBV15 and TRBJ1-4; D remains unclear. Trimming left V 2 bases short and J 8 bases short, with 18 bases between. The germline V gene has CDR1 LNHNV and CDR2 YYDKDF (reference sequence). The CDR3 runs 16 residues. The CDR3 is CATSRPWGGDNEKLFF. The CDR3 bases are TGTGCCACCAGCAGACCCTGGGGAGGTGATAACGAAAAACTGTTTTTT. Based on the CDR3 plus reference TRBV15 and TRBJ1-4, the full variable domain is DAMVIQNPRYQVTQFGKPVTLSCSQTLNHNVMYWYQQKSSQAPKLLFHYYDKDFNNEADTPDNFQSRRPNTSFCFLDIRSPGLGDTAMYLCATSRPWGGDNEKLFFGSGTQLSVL.

The CDR3, as DNA: TGTGCCAGCAGCTGGGGACAGGGGGCTGGCTACACCTTC. This gives the protein CASSWGQGAGYTF. The chain is built from TRBV7-9 and TRBJ1-2; 12 bases align to TRBD1. Germline V gene sequence: CDR1 SEHNR, CDR2 FQNEAQ (reference sequence). The CDR3 spans 13 residues. With V trimmed by 4 bases and J by 7 bases, 1 base remained unmatched. Variable domain in full (rest from reference TRBV7-9 and TRBJ1-2): DTGVSQNPRHKITKRGQNVTFRCDPISEHNRLYWYRQTLGQGPEFLTYFQNEAQLEKSRLLSDRFSAERPKGSFSTLEIQRTEQGDSAMYLCASSWGQGAGYTFGSGTRLTVV.

The chain couples TRBV3-1 (or the pseudogene TRBV3-2) to TRBJ2-1; perhaps TRBD2 as D (5 bases). The CDR3 covers 12 residues. Germline V gene data show CDR1 as LGHDT and CDR2 as YNNKEL (reference sequence). V gave up 4 bases and J gave up 12 bases, with 13 bases separating them. For the CDR3, the DNA is TGTGCCAGCAGCCCTTCCGAGGGTTGGCAGTTCTTC. This sequence encodes CASSPSEGWQFF.

The chain uses TRBV7-9 and TRBJ2-1, with 9 nucleotides matching TRBD2. CDR1 is SEHNR, CDR2 FQNEAQ, per germline (reference sequence). This CDR3 has 19 residues. After removal of 8 bases from V and 2 bases from J, the junction contained 19 bases not matched to a gene. CDR3 sequence (DNA): TGTGCCAGCCCAGCTTTCCCTAGCGGGGAGACAAGCCCCTACAATGAGCAGTTCTTC. It is translated as CASPAFPSGETSPYNEQFF.

This chain connects TRBV27 to TRBJ2-3, with 7 bases identical to TRBD1. V trimming: 5 bases; J trimming: 3 bases; junction bases outside the gene matches: 8. Germline CDR1 reads MNHEY; CDR2 reads SMNVEV (reference sequence). The length of the CDR3 is 15 residues. The CDR3 DNA reads as TGTGCCAGCAGTGTGACAGGGACGAAAACAGATACGCAGTATTTT. It encodes CASSVTGTKTDTQYF.

The chain recombines TRBV6-6 with TRBJ2-7, with TRBD2 matching 7 bases. V shed 7 bases and J 4 bases; nucleotides not matched to a gene: 13. The V gene's germline CDR1 is MNHNY and CDR2 SVGAGI (reference sequence). The length of the CDR3 is 15 residues. CDR3 residues: CASTKTAGVEYEQYF. CDR3 bases: TGTGCCAGCACCAAAACGGCGGGAGTTGAGTACGAGCAGTACTTC.